A selection of T cell receptor beta chains follows, all from one sample in a study of blood T cell repertoires in COVID-19. Measured with immunoSEQ multiplex PCR; TCRdb has only the in-frame clones, and not every one. The sample carries more than 350,000 clones, approximately 90% recorded once. Sequences were obtained from PBMCs or T cells enriched from blood (not recorded which). These receptors were collected from a woman in her fifties or sixties who had recovered from COVID-19. Both conserved end residues are part of each CDR3. Each record gives: J gene, V gene, clone size, D gene, CDR3 protein, CDR3 DNA. A D gene is named only where the DNA matches it firmly. Where a row states a size, it is once, few, many or the class of an expanded clone; other rows omit it.

j_call: TRBJ1-2
v_call: TRBV10-3
clone_size: NA
d_call: TRBD1
cdr3_aa: CAISDPDRVYGYTF
cdr3_nt: TGTGCCATCAGTGACCCCGACAGGGTCTATGGCTACACCTTC

j_call: TRBJ2-6
v_call: TRBV11-2
clone_size: once
d_call: NA
cdr3_aa: CASSLTDSLNSGANVLTF
cdr3_nt: TGTGCCAGCAGCCTTACGGACAGCCTTAACTCTGGGGCCAACGTCCTGACTTTC

j_call: TRBJ1-2
v_call: TRBV6-5
clone_size: NA
d_call: NA
cdr3_aa: CASSPGTSYGYTF
cdr3_nt: TGTGCCAGCAGTCCTGGGACATCCTATGGCTACACCTTC

j_call: TRBJ2-5
v_call: TRBV11-3
clone_size: NA
d_call: TRBD2
cdr3_aa: CASSLGERAGGLGETQYF
cdr3_nt: TGTGCCAGCAGCTTAGGGGAGCGAGCGGGGGGGCTCGGAGAGACCCAGTACTTC

j_call: TRBJ2-2
v_call: TRBV28
clone_size: NA
d_call: NA
cdr3_aa: CASSPSSGRYNTGELFF
cdr3_nt: TGTGCCAGCAGTCCTTCATCAGGGCGGTACAACACCGGGGAGCTGTTTTTT

j_call: TRBJ2-5
v_call: TRBV7-8
clone_size: NA
d_call: NA
cdr3_aa: CASSWGGRETQYF
cdr3_nt: TGTGCCAGCAGCTGGGGGGGGCGAGAGACCCAGTACTTC

j_call: TRBJ1-2
v_call: TRBV5-6
clone_size: NA
d_call: NA
cdr3_aa: CASSLAAVDSLYGYTF
cdr3_nt: TGTGCCAGCAGCTTGGCGGCAGTAGACTCATTATATGGCTACACCTTC

j_call: TRBJ2-3
v_call: TRBV3-1/TRBV3-2
clone_size: NA
d_call: TRBD2
cdr3_aa: CASSQTSGATYASTDTQYF
cdr3_nt: TGTGCCAGCAGTCAGACTAGCGGGGCCACCTATGCTAGCACAGATACGCAGTATTTT

j_call: TRBJ2-7
v_call: TRBV7-9
clone_size: few
d_call: NA
cdr3_aa: CASSSRGGLEQYF
cdr3_nt: TGTGCCAGCAGCTCCAGGGGCGGGTTGGAGCAGTACTTC

j_call: TRBJ2-3
v_call: TRBV6-5
clone_size: NA
d_call: NA
cdr3_aa: CASRRYGSRDTQYF
cdr3_nt: TGTGCCAGCAGAAGATACGGATCTAGGGATACGCAGTATTTT

j_call: TRBJ1-5
v_call: TRBV5-6
clone_size: NA
d_call: TRBD1
cdr3_aa: CASSLYRGVDQPQHF
cdr3_nt: TGTGCCAGCAGCTTGTACAGGGGGGTTGATCAGCCCCAGCATTTT

j_call: TRBJ1-1
v_call: TRBV28
clone_size: NA
d_call: TRBD1
cdr3_aa: CASSSRQGGTEAFF
cdr3_nt: TGTGCCAGCAGTTCCCGACAGGGCGGCACTGAAGCTTTCTTT

j_call: TRBJ2-1
v_call: TRBV2
clone_size: NA
d_call: TRBD2
cdr3_aa: CASTNEAGGYNEQFF
cdr3_nt: TGTGCCAGCACCAATGAAGCGGGGGGATACAATGAGCAGTTCTTC

j_call: TRBJ1-2
v_call: TRBV30
clone_size: once
d_call: NA
cdr3_aa: CAWSVGTSPNYGYTF
cdr3_nt: TGTGCCTGGAGTGTTGGGACATCTCCTAACTATGGCTACACCTTC

j_call: TRBJ1-2
v_call: TRBV19
clone_size: NA
d_call: NA
cdr3_aa: CASSYENYGYTF
cdr3_nt: TGTGCCAGTAGTTACGAGAACTATGGCTACACCTTC

j_call: TRBJ1-1
v_call: TRBV14
clone_size: NA
d_call: TRBD1
cdr3_aa: CASSQKPGTGVEAFF
cdr3_nt: TGTGCCAGCAGCCAGAAACCCGGGACAGGAGTTGAAGCTTTCTTT

j_call: TRBJ1-4
v_call: TRBV5-1
clone_size: NA
d_call: NA
cdr3_aa: CASSPDGGEKLFF
cdr3_nt: TGCGCCAGCAGCCCGGACGGGGGTGAAAAACTGTTTTTT

j_call: TRBJ1-1
v_call: TRBV6-6
clone_size: NA
d_call: TRBD1
cdr3_aa: CASRIRQGAVRTEAFF
cdr3_nt: TGTGCCAGCAGGATCAGACAGGGGGCGGTTCGGACTGAAGCTTTCTTT

j_call: TRBJ2-3
v_call: TRBV5-6
clone_size: NA
d_call: NA
cdr3_aa: CASSLGLGWGTQYF
cdr3_nt: TGTGCCAGCAGCCTCGGACTGGGCTGGGGTACGCAGTATTTT

j_call: TRBJ1-5
v_call: TRBV12-3/TRBV12-4
clone_size: NA
d_call: NA
cdr3_aa: CASTTGWGQPQHF
cdr3_nt: TGTGCCAGCACCACAGGGTGGGGTCAGCCCCAGCATTTT

j_call: TRBJ1-1
v_call: TRBV18
clone_size: few
d_call: NA
cdr3_aa: CASSPNYGFNTEAFF
cdr3_nt: TGTGCCAGCTCTCCTAACTACGGGTTTAACACTGAAGCTTTCTTT

j_call: TRBJ2-1
v_call: TRBV7-6
clone_size: once
d_call: NA
cdr3_aa: CASSLVGSGGWSSYNEQFF
cdr3_nt: TGTGCCAGCAGCTTAGTCGGGAGTGGGGGATGGAGCTCCTACAATGAGCAGTTCTTC

j_call: TRBJ1-1
v_call: TRBV3-1/TRBV3-2
clone_size: NA
d_call: NA
cdr3_aa: CASTYEARNTEAFF
cdr3_nt: TGTGCCAGCACCTATGAAGCGCGGAACACTGAAGCTTTCTTT

j_call: TRBJ2-1
v_call: TRBV2
clone_size: NA
d_call: NA
cdr3_aa: CASTQGGPKVF
cdr3_nt: TGTGCCAGCACCCAGGGTGGGCCGAAGGTCTTC

j_call: TRBJ1-4
v_call: TRBV7-9
clone_size: few
d_call: NA
cdr3_aa: CASSLATTNEKLFF
cdr3_nt: TGTGCCAGCAGCCTCGCTACAACTAATGAAAAACTGTTTTTT

j_call: TRBJ1-1
v_call: TRBV12-3/TRBV12-4
clone_size: NA
d_call: NA
cdr3_aa: CASSLGGRTEAFF
cdr3_nt: TGTGCCAGCAGTTTGGGGGGACGCACTGAAGCTTTCTTT

j_call: TRBJ2-5
v_call: TRBV11-2
clone_size: NA
d_call: NA
cdr3_aa: CASSSTSTETQYF
cdr3_nt: TGTGCCAGCAGCTCCACTAGCACAGAGACCCAGTACTTC

j_call: TRBJ2-5
v_call: TRBV6-5
clone_size: NA
d_call: NA
cdr3_aa: CASSYGGQETQYF
cdr3_nt: TGTGCCAGCAGTTATGGCGGCCAAGAGACCCAGTACTTC

j_call: TRBJ2-3
v_call: TRBV18
clone_size: NA
d_call: TRBD1
cdr3_aa: CASSFGTGSTDTQYF
cdr3_nt: TGTGCCAGCTCTTTCGGGACAGGGTCAACAGATACGCAGTATTTT

j_call: TRBJ1-4
v_call: TRBV6-5
clone_size: NA
d_call: TRBD1
cdr3_aa: CASSHTGGNEKLFF
cdr3_nt: TGTGCCAGCAGTCACACAGGGGGTAATGAAAAACTGTTTTTT

j_call: TRBJ1-1
v_call: TRBV28
clone_size: once
d_call: NA
cdr3_aa: CASSFGGFIAEAFF
cdr3_nt: TGTGCCAGCAGTTTTGGAGGGTTTATAGCTGAAGCTTTCTTT

j_call: TRBJ1-5
v_call: TRBV18
clone_size: NA
d_call: NA
cdr3_aa: CASSPYHGVVQPQHF
cdr3_nt: TGTGCCAGCTCCCCTTATCACGGGGTCGTCCAGCCCCAGCATTTT

j_call: TRBJ1-2
v_call: TRBV13
clone_size: NA
d_call: NA
cdr3_aa: CASSLTGEGYTF
cdr3_nt: TGTGCCAGCAGCTTAACTGGAGAAGGCTACACCTTC

j_call: TRBJ2-2
v_call: TRBV9
clone_size: NA
d_call: NA
cdr3_aa: CASSVSRAKNTGELFF
cdr3_nt: TGTGCCAGCAGCGTATCTCGCGCCAAGAACACCGGGGAGCTGTTTTTT

j_call: TRBJ2-7
v_call: TRBV5-1
clone_size: many
d_call: TRBD1
cdr3_aa: CASSLGIDRGRVYEQYF
cdr3_nt: TGCGCCAGCAGCTTGGGGATAGACAGGGGGCGCGTCTACGAGCAGTACTTC

j_call: TRBJ2-7
v_call: TRBV6-4
clone_size: NA
d_call: TRBD2
cdr3_aa: CASSDSQNCGSEQYF
cdr3_nt: TGTGCCAGCAGTGACTCTCAAAATTGCGGGAGCGAGCAGTACTTC

j_call: TRBJ2-6
v_call: TRBV2
clone_size: once
d_call: NA
cdr3_aa: CASSQQGPGANVLTF
cdr3_nt: TGTGCCAGCAGCCAGCAGGGGCCAGGGGCCAACGTCCTGACTTTC

j_call: TRBJ2-1
v_call: TRBV2
clone_size: NA
d_call: TRBD2
cdr3_aa: CASRTPLAGGGNEQFF
cdr3_nt: TGTGCCAGCAGGACCCCACTAGCGGGGGGCGGAAATGAGCAGTTCTTC

j_call: TRBJ1-1
v_call: TRBV28
clone_size: NA
d_call: NA
cdr3_aa: CASKQVTNTEAFF
cdr3_nt: TGTGCCAGCAAGCAAGTTACGAACACTGAAGCTTTCTTT

j_call: TRBJ1-3
v_call: TRBV18
clone_size: NA
d_call: TRBD1
cdr3_aa: CASSPDRGNTIYF
cdr3_nt: TGTGCCAGCTCACCGGACAGGGGAAACACCATATATTTT

j_call: TRBJ1-2
v_call: TRBV28
clone_size: NA
d_call: NA
cdr3_aa: CASSAPPGYGYTF
cdr3_nt: TGTGCCAGCAGTGCTCCCCCAGGCTATGGCTACACCTTC

j_call: TRBJ2-7
v_call: TRBV6-5
clone_size: NA
d_call: TRBD1
cdr3_aa: CASRQGPTYEQYF
cdr3_nt: TGTGCCAGCCGACAGGGGCCAACCTACGAGCAGTACTTC

j_call: TRBJ1-2
v_call: TRBV9
clone_size: NA
d_call: NA
cdr3_aa: CASSSPTGYDYGYTF
cdr3_nt: TGTGCCAGCAGCTCCCCGACGGGGTACGACTATGGCTACACCTTC

j_call: TRBJ1-5
v_call: TRBV21-1
clone_size: NA
d_call: NA
cdr3_aa: CASSPPGWQPQHF
cdr3_nt: TGTGCCAGCAGCCCCCCGGGGTGGCAGCCCCAGCATTTT

j_call: TRBJ1-5
v_call: TRBV5-6
clone_size: once
d_call: NA
cdr3_aa: CASSRRGYSNQPQHF
cdr3_nt: TGTGCCAGCAGCCGACGCGGATATAGCAATCAGCCCCAGCATTTT

j_call: TRBJ2-1
v_call: TRBV27
clone_size: NA
d_call: TRBD1
cdr3_aa: CASSSSGTGVDEQFF
cdr3_nt: TGTGCCAGCAGTTCCTCCGGGACAGGGGTTGATGAGCAGTTCTTC

j_call: TRBJ2-7
v_call: TRBV18
clone_size: NA
d_call: TRBD1
cdr3_aa: CASSPLGTGGMYEQYF
cdr3_nt: TGTGCCAGCTCACCCCTCGGGACAGGGGGTATGTACGAGCAGTACTTC

j_call: TRBJ1-6
v_call: TRBV6-5
clone_size: NA
d_call: TRBD1
cdr3_aa: CASSYSMGQRNSPLHF
cdr3_nt: TGTGCCAGCAGTTACTCGATGGGACAGAGAAATTCACCCCTCCACTTT

j_call: TRBJ1-2
v_call: TRBV3-1/TRBV3-2
clone_size: NA
d_call: NA
cdr3_aa: CASSQEGVGYTF
cdr3_nt: TGTGCCAGCAGCCAAGAAGGGGTTGGCTACACCTTC

j_call: TRBJ1-2
v_call: TRBV6-5
clone_size: NA
d_call: NA
cdr3_aa: CASSYSAGPSYGYTF
cdr3_nt: TGTGCCAGCAGTTACTCGGCGGGACCGAGCTATGGCTACACCTTC

j_call: TRBJ2-5
v_call: TRBV3-1/TRBV3-2
clone_size: NA
d_call: NA
cdr3_aa: CASSRGQLKETQYF
cdr3_nt: TGTGCCAGCAGCCGAGGACAGTTAAAAGAGACCCAGTACTTC

j_call: TRBJ2-7
v_call: TRBV7-9
clone_size: NA
d_call: TRBD1
cdr3_aa: CASSSWDRGRSYEQYF
cdr3_nt: TGTGCCAGCAGCTCCTGGGACAGGGGACGTTCCTACGAGCAGTACTTC

j_call: TRBJ2-5
v_call: TRBV13
clone_size: NA
d_call: TRBD2
cdr3_aa: CASSAIGTSGSETQYF
cdr3_nt: TGTGCCAGCAGCGCAATCGGGACTAGCGGGTCGGAGACCCAGTACTTC

j_call: TRBJ2-3
v_call: TRBV4-1
clone_size: NA
d_call: NA
cdr3_aa: CASSQETGFKYF
cdr3_nt: TGCGCCAGCAGCCAAGAGACAGGCTTTAAGTATTTT

j_call: TRBJ2-1
v_call: TRBV3-1/TRBV3-2
clone_size: NA
d_call: TRBD2
cdr3_aa: CASSSRGGNTNEQFF
cdr3_nt: TGTGCCAGCAGCTCCCGGGGGGGCAATACGAATGAGCAGTTCTTC

j_call: TRBJ1-5
v_call: TRBV19
clone_size: NA
d_call: NA
cdr3_aa: CASSTPTKGTSQPQHF
cdr3_nt: TGTGCCAGTAGTACTCCGACAAAAGGAACAAGTCAGCCCCAGCATTTT